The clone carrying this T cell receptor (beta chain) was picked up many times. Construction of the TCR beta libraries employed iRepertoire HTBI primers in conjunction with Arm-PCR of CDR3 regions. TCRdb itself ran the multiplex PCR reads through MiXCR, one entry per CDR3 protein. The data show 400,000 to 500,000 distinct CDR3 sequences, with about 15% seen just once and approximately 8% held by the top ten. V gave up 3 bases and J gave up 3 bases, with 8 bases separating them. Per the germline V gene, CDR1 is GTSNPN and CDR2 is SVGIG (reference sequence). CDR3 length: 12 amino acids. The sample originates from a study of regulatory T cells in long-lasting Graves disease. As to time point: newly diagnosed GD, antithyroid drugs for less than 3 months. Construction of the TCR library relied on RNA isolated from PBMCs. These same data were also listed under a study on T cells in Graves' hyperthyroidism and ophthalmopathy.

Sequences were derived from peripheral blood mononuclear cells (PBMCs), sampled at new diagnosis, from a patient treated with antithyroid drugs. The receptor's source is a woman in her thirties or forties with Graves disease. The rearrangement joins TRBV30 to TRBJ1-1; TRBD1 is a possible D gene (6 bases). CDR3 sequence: CAWSGGDTEAFF. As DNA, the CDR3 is TGTGCCTGGAGCGGGGGCGACACTGAAGCTTTCTTT.